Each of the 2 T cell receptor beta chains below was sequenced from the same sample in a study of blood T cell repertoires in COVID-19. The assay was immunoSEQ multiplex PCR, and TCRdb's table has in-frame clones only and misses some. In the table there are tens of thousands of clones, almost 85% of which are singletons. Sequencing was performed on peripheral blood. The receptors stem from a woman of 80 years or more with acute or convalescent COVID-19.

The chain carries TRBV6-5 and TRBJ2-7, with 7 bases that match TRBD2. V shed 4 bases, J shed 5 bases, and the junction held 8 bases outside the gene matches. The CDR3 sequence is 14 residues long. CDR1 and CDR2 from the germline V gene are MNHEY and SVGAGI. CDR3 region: CASSSSGRWNEQYF. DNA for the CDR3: TGTGCCAGCAGTTCTAGCGGCCGATGGAACGAGCAGTACTTC.

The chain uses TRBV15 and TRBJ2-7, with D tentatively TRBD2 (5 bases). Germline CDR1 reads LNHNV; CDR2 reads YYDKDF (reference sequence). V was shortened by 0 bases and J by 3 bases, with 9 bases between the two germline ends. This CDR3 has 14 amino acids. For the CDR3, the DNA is TGTGCCACCAGCAGAGAGTATGGAGGCTACGAGCAGTACTTC. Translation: CATSREYGGYEQYF. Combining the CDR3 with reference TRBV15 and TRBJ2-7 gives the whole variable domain DAMVIQNPRYQVTQFGKPVTLSCSQTLNHNVMYWYQQKSSQAPKLLFHYYDKDFNNEADTPDNFQSRRPNTSFCFLDIRSPGLGDTAMYLCATSREYGGYEQYFGPGTRLTVT.